Sequencing of this T cell receptor beta chain was carried out in a study of metastatic and nonmetastatic thyroid tumors. Across the study: Repertoires from malignant and benign thyroid patients were compared across blood and tumor or nodule tissue.

Using MiXCR, TCRdb reanalyzed the PCR reads. The repertoire holds some 38,000 clones, with around a fifth as singletons. Thyroid surgery had not been preceded by any treatment in any patient. J gave up 4 bases and V 5 bases, and 5 bases lay outside the gene matches. Germline V gene sequence: CDR1 MNHEY, CDR2 SVGEGT. CDR3 size: 14 residues. This clone is medium-sized (0.01 to 0.1%) within its sample. The receptor was derived from a female donor with papillary thyroid cancer or a benign thyroid nodule (not recorded which). Some clones in this sample may be carry-over from other donors' samples. Sequenced input: blood. The chain has TRBV6-2 or TRBV6-3 and TRBJ2-7; 10 bases are shared with TRBD2. CDR3 DNA sequence: TGTGCCAGCAGTCTAGCGGGAGAGCCGTACGAGCAGTACTTC. The encoded protein is CASSLAGEPYEQYF.